Detailed here is one T cell receptor (beta chain). Its specificity is not known. The data belong to a study of shared clonotypes between healthy human individuals. Assay used: immunoSEQ multiplex PCR; TCRdb lists only in-frame clones, some missing. The data contain 110,000 or so clones, about 63% of them singletons. This CDR3 has 13 residues. The germline CDR1 and CDR2 sequences are SQVTM and ANQGSEA. V gave up 4 bases and J gave up 0 bases, with 10 bases separating them. General study points: Despite large depth, rarefaction showed incomplete sorted-subset sequencing.

V gene TRBV29-1 combines with J gene TRBJ2-7; D is ambiguous. This TCR was recovered from a young woman in good health. Sequenced material: memory CD8+ T cells sorted from blood. Subset specified: CD45RO+ cells pooled with CCR7-negative TemRA cells. The CDR3 here is CSVAGSNSYEQYF. CDR3 sequence (DNA): TGCAGCGTTGCCGGGTCCAACTCCTACGAGCAGTACTTC.